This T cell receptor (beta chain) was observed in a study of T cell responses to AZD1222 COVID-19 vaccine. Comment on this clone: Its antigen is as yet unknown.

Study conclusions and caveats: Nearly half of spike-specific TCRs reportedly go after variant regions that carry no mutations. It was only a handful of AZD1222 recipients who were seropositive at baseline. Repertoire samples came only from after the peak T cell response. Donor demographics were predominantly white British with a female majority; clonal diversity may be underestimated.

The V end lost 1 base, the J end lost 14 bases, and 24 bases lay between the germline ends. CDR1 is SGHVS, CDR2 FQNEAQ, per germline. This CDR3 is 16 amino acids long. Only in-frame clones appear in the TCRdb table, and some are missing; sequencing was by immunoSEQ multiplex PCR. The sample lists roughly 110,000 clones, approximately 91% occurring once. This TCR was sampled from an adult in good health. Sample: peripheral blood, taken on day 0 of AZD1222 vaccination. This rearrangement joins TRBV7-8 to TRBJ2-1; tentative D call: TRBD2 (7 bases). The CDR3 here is CASSLEGGVGKNRKFF. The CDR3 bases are TGTGCCAGCAGCTTAGAGGGGGGGGTAGGGAAAAATAGGAAGTTCTTC.